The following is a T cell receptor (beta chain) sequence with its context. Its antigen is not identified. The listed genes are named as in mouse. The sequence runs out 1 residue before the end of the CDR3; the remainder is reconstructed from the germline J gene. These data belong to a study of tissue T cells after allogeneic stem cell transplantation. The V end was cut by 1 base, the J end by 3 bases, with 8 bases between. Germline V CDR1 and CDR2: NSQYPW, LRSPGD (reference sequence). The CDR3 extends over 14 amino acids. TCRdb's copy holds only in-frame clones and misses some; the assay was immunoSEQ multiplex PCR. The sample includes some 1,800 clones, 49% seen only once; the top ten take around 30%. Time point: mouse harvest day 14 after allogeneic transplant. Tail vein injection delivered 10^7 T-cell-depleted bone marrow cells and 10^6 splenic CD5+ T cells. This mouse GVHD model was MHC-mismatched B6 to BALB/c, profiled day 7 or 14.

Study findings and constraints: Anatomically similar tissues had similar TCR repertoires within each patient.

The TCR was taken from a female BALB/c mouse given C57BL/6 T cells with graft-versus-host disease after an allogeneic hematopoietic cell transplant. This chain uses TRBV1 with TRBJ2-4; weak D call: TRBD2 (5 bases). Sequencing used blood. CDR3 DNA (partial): TGCACCTGCAGTGCAGTTGGGGTCCAAAACACCTTGTAC. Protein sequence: CTCSAVGVQNTLY. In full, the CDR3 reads CTCSAVGVQNTLYF.